The clone carrying this T cell receptor beta chain was observed a few times. Antigen unknown. CDR3 length: 13 residues. Per the germline V gene, CDR1 is MGHDK and CDR2 is SYGVNS. The V end lost 5 bases, the J end lost 1 base, and 6 bases lay between the germline ends. This sample is part of a study of beta chain features in type 1 diabetes. Study-wide results and caveats: Cells that show high TCR expression could be over-represented by cDNA sequencing.

All of the isolated RNA was reverse transcribed, so expressed TCRB transcripts were sequenced. Sequenced by immunoSEQ multiplex PCR; TCRdb stores in-frame clones only, minus some. The sample lists about 620,000 clones, around 15% occurring once. The sample was naive CD4+ T cells from blood. The chain is built from TRBV25-1 and TRBJ2-4; D uncertain. The sequence was collected from a man between 18 and 29 years old in good health. The CDR3 region has the DNA TGTGCCAGCAGTCCTTTGGCCAAAAACATTCAGTACTTC. Translated: CASSPLAKNIQYF.